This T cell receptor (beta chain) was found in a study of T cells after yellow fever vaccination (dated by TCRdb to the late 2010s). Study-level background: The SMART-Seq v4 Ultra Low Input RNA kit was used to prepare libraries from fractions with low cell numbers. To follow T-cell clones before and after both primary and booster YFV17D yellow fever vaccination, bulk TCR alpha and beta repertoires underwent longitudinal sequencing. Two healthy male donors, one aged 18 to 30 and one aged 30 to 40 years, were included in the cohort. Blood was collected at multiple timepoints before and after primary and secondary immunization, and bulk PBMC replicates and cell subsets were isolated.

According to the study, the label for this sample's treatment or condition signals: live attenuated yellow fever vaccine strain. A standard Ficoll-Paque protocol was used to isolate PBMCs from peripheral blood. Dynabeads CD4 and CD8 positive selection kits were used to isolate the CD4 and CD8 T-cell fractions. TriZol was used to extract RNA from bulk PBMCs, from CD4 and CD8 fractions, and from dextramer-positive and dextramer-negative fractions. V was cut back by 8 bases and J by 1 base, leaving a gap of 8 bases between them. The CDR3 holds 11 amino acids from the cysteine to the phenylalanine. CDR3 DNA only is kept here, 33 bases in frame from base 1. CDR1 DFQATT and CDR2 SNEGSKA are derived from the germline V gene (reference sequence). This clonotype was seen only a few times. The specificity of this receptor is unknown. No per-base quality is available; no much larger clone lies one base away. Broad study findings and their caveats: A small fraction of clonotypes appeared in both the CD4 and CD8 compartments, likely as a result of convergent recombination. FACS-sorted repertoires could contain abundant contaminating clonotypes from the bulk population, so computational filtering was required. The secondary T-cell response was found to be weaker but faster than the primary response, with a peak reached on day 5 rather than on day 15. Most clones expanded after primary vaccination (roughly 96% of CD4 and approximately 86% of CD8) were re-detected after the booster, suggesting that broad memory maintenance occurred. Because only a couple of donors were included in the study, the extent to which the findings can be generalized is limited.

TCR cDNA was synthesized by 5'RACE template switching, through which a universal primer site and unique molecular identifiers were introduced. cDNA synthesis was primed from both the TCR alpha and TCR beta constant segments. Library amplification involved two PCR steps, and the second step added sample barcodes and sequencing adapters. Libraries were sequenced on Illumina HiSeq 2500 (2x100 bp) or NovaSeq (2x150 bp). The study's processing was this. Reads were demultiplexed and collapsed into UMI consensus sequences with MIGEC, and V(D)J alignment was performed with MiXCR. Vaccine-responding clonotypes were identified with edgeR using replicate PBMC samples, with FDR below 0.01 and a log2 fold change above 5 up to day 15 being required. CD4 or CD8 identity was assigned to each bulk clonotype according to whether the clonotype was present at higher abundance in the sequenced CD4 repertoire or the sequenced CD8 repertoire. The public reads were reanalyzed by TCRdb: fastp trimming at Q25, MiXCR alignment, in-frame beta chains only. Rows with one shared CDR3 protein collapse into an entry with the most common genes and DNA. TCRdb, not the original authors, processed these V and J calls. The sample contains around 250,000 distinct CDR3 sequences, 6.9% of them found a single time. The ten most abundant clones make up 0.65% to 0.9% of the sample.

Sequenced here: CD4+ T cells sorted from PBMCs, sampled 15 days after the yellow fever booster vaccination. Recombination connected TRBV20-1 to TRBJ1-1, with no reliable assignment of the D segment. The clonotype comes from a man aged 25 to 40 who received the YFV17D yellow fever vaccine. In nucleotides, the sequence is TGCAGTTCAACAAAGAACACTGAAGCTTTCTTT. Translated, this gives CSSTKNTEAFF.